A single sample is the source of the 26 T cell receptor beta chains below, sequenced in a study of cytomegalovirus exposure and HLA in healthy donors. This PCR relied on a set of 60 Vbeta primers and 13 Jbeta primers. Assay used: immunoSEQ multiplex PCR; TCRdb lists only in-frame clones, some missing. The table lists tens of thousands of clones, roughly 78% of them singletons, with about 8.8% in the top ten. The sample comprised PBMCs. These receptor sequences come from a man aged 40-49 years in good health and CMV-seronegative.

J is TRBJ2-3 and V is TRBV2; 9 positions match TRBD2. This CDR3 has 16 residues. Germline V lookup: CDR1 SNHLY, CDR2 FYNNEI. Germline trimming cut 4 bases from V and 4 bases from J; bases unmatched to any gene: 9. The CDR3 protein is CASSGGAGGRSDTQYF. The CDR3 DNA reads TGTGCCAGCAGTGGGGGGGCGGGGGGGAGGTCAGATACGCAGTATTTT.

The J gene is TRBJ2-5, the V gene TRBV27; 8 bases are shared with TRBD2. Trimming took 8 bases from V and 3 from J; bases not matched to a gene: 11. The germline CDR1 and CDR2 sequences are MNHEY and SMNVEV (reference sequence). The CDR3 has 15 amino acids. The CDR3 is CASSSGGLGKETQYF. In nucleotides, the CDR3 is TGTGCCAGCTCTTCGGGGGGACTAGGTAAAGAGACCCAGTACTTC.

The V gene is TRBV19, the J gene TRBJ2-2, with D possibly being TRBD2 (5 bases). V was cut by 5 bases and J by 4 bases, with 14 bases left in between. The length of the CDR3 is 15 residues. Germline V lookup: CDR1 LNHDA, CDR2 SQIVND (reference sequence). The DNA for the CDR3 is TGTGCCAGTAGTCATGAGGCGGGCATCACCGGGGAGCTGTTTTTT. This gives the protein CASSHEAGITGELFF. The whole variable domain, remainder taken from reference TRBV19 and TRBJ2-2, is DGGITQSPKYLFRKEGQNVTLSCEQNLNHDAMYWYRQDPGQGLRLIYYSQIVNDFQKGDIAEGYSVSREKKESFPLTVTSAQKNPTAFYLCASSHEAGITGELFFGEGSRLTVL.

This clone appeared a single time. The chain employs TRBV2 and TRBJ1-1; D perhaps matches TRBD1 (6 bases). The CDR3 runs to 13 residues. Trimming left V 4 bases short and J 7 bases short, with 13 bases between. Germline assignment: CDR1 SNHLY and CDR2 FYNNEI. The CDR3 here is CASSGAGEGEAFF. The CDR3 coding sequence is TGTGCCAGCAGTGGAGCAGGGGAGGGTGAAGCTTTCTTT.

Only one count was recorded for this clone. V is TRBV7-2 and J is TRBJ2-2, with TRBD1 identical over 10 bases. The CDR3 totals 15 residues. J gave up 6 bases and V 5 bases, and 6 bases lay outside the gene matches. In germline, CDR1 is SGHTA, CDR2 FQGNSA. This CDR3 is CASSMGQGRPGELFF. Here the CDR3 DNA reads TGTGCCAGCAGCATGGGACAGGGGAGGCCCGGGGAGCTGTTTTTT. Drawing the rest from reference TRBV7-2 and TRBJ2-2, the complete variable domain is GAGVSQSPSNKVTEKGKDVELRCDPISGHTALYWYRQSLGQGLEFLIYFQGNSAPDKSGLPSDRFSAERTGGSVSTLTIQRTQQEDSAVYLCASSMGQGRPGELFFGEGSRLTVL.

The CDR3 DNA is TGCGCCAGCAGAGACCTCGACAGGGGGCTGACTGAAGCTTTCTTT. It specifies CASRDLDRGLTEAFF. The chain combines TRBV5-1 with TRBJ1-1, with 10 nucleotides matching TRBD1. The CDR3 covers 15 residues. With 5 bases clipped from V and 5 bases from J, the junction kept 9 bases outside the gene matches. Germline CDR1 reads SGHRS; CDR2 reads YFSETQ.

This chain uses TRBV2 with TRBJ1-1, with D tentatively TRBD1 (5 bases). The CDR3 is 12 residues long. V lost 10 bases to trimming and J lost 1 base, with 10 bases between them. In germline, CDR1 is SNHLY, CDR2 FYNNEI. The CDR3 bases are TGTGCCAAGAGCGGGGGGAACACTGAAGCTTTCTTT. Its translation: CAKSGGNTEAFF.

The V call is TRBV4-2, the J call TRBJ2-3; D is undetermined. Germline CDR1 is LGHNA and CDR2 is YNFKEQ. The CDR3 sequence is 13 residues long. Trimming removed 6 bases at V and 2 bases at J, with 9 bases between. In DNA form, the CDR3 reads TGTGCCAGCAGTGACTCGACCACAGATACGCAGTATTTT. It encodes CASSDSTTDTQYF.

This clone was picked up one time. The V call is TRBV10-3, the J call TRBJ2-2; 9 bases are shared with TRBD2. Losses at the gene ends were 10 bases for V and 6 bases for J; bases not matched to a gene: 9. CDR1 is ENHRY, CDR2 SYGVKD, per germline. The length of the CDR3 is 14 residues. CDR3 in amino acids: CATTGTSIPGELFF. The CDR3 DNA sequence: TGTGCCACCACCGGGACTAGCATACCCGGGGAGCTGTTTTTT.

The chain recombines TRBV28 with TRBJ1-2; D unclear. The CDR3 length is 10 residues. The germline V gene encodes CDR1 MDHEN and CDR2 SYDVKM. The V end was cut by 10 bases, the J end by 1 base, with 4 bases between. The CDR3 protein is CATVNYGYTF. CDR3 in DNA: TGTGCCACAGTTAACTATGGCTACACCTTC.

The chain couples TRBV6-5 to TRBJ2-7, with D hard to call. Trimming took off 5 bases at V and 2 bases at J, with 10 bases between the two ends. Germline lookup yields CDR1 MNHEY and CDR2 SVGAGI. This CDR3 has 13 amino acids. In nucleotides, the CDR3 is TGTGCCAGCAGTACCAGCGCTACCTACGAGCAGTACTTC. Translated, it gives CASSTSATYEQYF.

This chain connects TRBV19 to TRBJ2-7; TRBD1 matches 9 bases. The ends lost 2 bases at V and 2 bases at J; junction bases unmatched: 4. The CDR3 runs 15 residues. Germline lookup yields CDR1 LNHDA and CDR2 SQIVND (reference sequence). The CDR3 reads CASSIFTGGTYEQYF. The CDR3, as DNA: TGTGCCAGTAGTATATTTACAGGGGGCACCTACGAGCAGTACTTC.

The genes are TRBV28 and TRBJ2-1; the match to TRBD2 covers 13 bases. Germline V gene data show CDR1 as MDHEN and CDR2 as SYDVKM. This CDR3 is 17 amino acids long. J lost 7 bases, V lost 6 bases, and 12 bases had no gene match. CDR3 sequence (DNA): TGTGCCAGCAGGGAAGGAAGGGGACTAGCGGGAAAGAATGAGCAGTTCTTC. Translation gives CASREGRGLAGKNEQFF.

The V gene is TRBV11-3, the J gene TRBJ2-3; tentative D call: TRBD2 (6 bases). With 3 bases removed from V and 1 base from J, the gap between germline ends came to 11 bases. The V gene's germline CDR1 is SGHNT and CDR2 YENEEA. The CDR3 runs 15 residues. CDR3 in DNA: TGTGCCAGCAGCTTCCGACCGGGGGGCACAGATACGCAGTATTTT. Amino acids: CASSFRPGGTDTQYF.

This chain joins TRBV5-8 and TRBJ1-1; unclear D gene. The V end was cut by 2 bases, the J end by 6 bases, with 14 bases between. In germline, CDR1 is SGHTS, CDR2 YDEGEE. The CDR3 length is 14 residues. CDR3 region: CASSFPEGLPEAFF. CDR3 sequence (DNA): TGTGCCAGCAGCTTCCCCGAGGGCTTGCCTGAAGCTTTCTTT.

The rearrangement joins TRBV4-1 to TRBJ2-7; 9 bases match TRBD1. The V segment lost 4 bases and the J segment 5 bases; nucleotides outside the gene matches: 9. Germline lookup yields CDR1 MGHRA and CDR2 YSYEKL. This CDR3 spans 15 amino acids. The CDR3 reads CASSPRTGVGNEQYF. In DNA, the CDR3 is TGCGCCAGCAGCCCCCGGACAGGGGTAGGGAACGAGCAGTACTTC.

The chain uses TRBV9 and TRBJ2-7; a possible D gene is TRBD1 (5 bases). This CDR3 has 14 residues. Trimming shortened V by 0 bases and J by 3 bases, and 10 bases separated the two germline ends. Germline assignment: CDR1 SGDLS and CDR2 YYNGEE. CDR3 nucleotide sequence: TGTGCCAGCAGCGTAGCTGGGCAGGGCTACGAGCAGTACTTC. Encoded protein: CASSVAGQGYEQYF.

The CDR3, as DNA: TGTGCCAGCAGCTTAGACAGCGGCTCCTACAATGAGCAGTTCTTC. This gives the protein CASSLDSGSYNEQFF. The V call is TRBV7-2, the J call TRBJ2-1; the D gene is possibly TRBD2 (5 bases). Trimming stripped 1 base from V and 0 bases from J, with 7 bases between. The CDR3 spans 15 residues. Germline V CDR1 and CDR2: SGHTA, FQGNSA.

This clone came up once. The CDR3 bases are TGCGCCAGCAGCTTCCATCAGGGCCCACTAGAGACCCAGTACTTC. Protein sequence: CASSFHQGPLETQYF. V gene TRBV5-1 combines with J gene TRBJ2-5, with a possible D match to TRBD1 (5 bases). The ends were cut back, 2 bases at V and 4 bases at J, with 15 bases in the middle. Germline V gene data show CDR1 as SGHRS and CDR2 as YFSETQ. This CDR3 region has 15 residues.

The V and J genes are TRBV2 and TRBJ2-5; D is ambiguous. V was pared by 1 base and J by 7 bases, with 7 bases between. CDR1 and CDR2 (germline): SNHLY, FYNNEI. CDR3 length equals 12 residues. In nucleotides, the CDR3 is TGTGCCAGCAGTGAAGACCGAGTGACCCAGTACTTC. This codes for CASSEDRVTQYF.

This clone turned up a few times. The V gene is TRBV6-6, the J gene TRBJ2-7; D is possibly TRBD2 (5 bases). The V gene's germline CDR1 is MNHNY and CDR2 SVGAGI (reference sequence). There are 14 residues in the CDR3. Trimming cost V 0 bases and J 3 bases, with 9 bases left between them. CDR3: CASSYSSRDYEQYF. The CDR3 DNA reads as TGTGCCAGCAGTTACTCGTCCCGGGACTACGAGCAGTACTTC.

CDR3 DNA: TGTGCCAGTACTTTCGTTCAGGATCGCTATGGCTACACCTTC. Translation: CASTFVQDRYGYTF. The rearrangement links TRBV19 to TRBJ1-2; the D is unclear. The ends were cut back, 7 bases at V and 4 bases at J, with 16 bases in the middle. Per the germline V gene, CDR1 is LNHDA and CDR2 is SQIVND (reference sequence). This CDR3 region has 14 residues. Based on the CDR3 plus reference TRBV19 and TRBJ1-2, the full variable domain is DGGITQSPKYLFRKEGQNVTLSCEQNLNHDAMYWYRQDPGQGLRLIYYSQIVNDFQKGDIAEGYSVSREKKESFPLTVTSAQKNPTAFYLCASTFVQDRYGYTFGSGTRLTVV.

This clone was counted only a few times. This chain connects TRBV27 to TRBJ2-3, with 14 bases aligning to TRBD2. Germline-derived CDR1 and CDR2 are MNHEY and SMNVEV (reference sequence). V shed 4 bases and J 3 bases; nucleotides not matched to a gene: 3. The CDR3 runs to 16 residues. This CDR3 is CASSSRTSGRTDTQYF. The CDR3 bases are TGTGCCAGCAGTTCAAGGACTAGCGGGAGGACAGATACGCAGTATTTT.

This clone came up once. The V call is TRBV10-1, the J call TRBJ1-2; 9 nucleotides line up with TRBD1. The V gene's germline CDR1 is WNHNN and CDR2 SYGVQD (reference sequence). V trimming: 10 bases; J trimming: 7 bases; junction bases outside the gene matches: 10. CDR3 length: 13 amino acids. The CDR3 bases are TGCGCCATCCCGGGACAGGGATCGGGTGGCTACACCTTC. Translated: CAIPGQGSGGYTF.

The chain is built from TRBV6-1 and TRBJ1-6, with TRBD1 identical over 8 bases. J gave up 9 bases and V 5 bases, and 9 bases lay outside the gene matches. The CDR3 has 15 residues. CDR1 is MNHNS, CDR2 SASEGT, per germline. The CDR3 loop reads CASSSGQGRFSPLHF. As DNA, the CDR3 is TGTGCCAGCAGTTCTGGACAGGGAAGATTTTCACCCCTCCACTTT.

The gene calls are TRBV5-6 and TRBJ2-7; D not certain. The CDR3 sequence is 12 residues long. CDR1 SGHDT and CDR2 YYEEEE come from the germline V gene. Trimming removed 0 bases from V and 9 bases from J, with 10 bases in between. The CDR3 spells CASSLAQIGQYF. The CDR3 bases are TGTGCCAGCAGCTTGGCCCAAATCGGGCAGTACTTC.